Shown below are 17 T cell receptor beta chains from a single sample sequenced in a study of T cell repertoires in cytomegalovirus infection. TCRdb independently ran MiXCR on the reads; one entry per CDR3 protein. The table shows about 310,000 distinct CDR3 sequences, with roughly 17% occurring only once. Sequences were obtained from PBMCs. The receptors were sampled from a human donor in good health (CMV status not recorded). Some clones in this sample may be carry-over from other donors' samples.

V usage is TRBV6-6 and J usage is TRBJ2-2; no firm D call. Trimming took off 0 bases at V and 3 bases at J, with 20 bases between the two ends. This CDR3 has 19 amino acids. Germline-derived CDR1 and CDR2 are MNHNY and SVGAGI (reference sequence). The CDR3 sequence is CASSYSPVPRHLDTGELFF. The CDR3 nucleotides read TGTGCCAGCAGTTACTCTCCGGTCCCCCGGCACCTTGACACCGGGGAGCTGTTTTTT.

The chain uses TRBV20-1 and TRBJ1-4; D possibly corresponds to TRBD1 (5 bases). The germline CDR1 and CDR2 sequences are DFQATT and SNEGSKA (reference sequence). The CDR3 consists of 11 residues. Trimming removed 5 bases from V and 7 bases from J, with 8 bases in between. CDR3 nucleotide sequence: TGCAGTGCTCCCGACAGTGAAAAACTGTTTTTT. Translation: CSAPDSEKLFF.

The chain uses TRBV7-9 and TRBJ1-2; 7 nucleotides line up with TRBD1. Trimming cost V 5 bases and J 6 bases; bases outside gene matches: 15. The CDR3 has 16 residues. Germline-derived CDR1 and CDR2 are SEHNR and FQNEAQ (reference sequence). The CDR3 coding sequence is TGTGCCAGCAGCCCCAACTCAGGGGGTCAGAACCATGGCTACACCTTC. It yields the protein CASSPNSGGQNHGYTF.

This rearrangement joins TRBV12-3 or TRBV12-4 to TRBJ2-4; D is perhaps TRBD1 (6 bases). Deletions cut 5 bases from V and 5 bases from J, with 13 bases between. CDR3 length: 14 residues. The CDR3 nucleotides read TGTGCCAGCAGTCCGGGACAACCGCAAAACATTCAGTACTTC. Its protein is CASSPGQPQNIQYF.

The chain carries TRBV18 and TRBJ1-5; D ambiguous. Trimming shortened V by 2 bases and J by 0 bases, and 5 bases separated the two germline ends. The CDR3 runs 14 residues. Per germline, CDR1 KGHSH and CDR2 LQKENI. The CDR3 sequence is CASSPVFSNQPQHF. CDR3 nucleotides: TGTGCCAGCTCACCAGTATTTAGCAATCAGCCCCAGCATTTT.

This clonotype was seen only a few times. The CDR3 here is CSANRVTDTEAFF. CDR3 sequence (DNA): TGCAGTGCTAACAGGGTAACGGACACTGAAGCTTTCTTT. The chain joins TRBV20-1 to TRBJ1-1; perhaps TRBD1 as D (6 bases). The CDR3 contains 13 residues. Germline V lookup: CDR1 DFQATT, CDR2 SNEGSKA (reference sequence). V lost 4 bases and J lost 3, with 12 bases in between.

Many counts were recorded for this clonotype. For the CDR3, the DNA is TGTGCCAGCGCCACGGGACAGGGTGTGACCCAGTACTTC. Its translation is CASATGQGVTQYF. This chain links TRBV28 with TRBJ2-5; 9 positions agree with TRBD1. Germline V CDR1 and CDR2: MDHEN, SYDVKM. The CDR3 is 13 residues long. J was trimmed by 7 bases and V by 8 bases; bases with no gene match: 8.

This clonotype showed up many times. The CDR3 coding sequence is TGCGCCAGCAGCCCCCGGACAGATTCAAAGGGCGGCTACACCTTC. Translation: CASSPRTDSKGGYTF. The chain combines TRBV4-3 with TRBJ1-2; D may be TRBD1 (6 bases). CDR1 LGHNA and CDR2 YSLEER come from the germline V gene. The CDR3 totals 15 residues. V was pared by 4 bases and J by 8 bases, with 20 bases between.

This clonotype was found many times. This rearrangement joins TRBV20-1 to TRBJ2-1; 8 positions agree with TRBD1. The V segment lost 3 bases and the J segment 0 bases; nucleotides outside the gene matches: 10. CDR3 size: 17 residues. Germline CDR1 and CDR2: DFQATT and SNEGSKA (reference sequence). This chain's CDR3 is CSARDRDLMSSYNEQFF. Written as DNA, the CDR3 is TGCAGTGCTAGGGACAGGGACCTGATGAGCTCCTACAATGAGCAGTTCTTC.

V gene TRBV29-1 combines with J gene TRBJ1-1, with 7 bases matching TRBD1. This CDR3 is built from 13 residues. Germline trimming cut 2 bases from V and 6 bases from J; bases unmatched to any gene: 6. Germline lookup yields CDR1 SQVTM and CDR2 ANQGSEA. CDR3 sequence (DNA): TGCAGCGTTGAATGGTCGACAGGGTCTGAAGCTTTCTTT. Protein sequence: CSVEWSTGSEAFF.

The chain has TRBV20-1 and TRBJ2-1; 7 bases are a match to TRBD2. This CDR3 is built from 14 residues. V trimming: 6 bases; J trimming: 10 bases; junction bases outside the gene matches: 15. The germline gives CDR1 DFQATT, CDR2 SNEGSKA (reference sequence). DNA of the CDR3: TGCAGTGCCACGAGAGCGGGGATTGCAGTCGAGCAGTTCTTC. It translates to CSATRAGIAVEQFF.

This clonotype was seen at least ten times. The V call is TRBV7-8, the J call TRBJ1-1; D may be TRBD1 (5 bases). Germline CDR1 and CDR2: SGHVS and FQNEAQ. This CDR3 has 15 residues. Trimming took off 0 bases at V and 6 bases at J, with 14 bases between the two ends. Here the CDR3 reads CASSLAGDGGAEAFF. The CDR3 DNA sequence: TGTGCCAGCAGCTTAGCCGGGGACGGAGGCGCTGAAGCTTTCTTT.

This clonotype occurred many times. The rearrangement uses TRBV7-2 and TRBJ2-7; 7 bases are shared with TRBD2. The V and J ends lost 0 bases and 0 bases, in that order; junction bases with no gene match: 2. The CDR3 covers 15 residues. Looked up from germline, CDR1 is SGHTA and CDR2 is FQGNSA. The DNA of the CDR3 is TGTGCCAGCAGCTTAGCGGCTAGCGGCTCCTACGAGCAGTACTTC. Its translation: CASSLAASGSYEQYF.

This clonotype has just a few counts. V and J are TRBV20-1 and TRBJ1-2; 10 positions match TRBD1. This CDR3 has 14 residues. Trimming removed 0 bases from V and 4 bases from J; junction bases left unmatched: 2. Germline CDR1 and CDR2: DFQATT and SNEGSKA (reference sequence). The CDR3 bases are TGCAGTGCTAGAGAGGGACAGGGGACCTATGGCTACACCTTC. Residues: CSAREGQGTYGYTF.

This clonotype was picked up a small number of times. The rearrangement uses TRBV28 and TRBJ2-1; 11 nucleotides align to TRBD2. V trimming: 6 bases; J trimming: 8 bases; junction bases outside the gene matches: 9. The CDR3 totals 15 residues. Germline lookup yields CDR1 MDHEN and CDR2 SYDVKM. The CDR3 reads CASRQTSGGGDEQFF. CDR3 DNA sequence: TGTGCCAGCAGACAAACTAGCGGGGGCGGGGATGAGCAGTTCTTC.

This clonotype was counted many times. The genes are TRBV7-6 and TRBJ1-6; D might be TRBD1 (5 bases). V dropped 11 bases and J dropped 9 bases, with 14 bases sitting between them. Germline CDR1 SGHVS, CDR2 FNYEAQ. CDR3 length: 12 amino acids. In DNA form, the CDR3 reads TGTGCCGTCGGCATGAGGGGTTCACCCCTCCACTTT. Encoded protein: CAVGMRGSPLHF.

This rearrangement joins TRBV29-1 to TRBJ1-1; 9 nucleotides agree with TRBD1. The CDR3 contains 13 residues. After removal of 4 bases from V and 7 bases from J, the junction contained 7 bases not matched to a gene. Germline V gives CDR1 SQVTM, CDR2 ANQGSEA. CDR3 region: CSVAGTGMVEAFF. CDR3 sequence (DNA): TGCAGCGTTGCGGGGACAGGGATGGTTGAAGCTTTCTTT.